This T cell receptor (beta chain) was sequenced in a study of persistence of HIV-infected CD4 T cells. The immunoSEQ assay was version 4, run in survey mode. Libraries were prepared by immunoSEQ multiplex PCR; TCRdb keeps only in-frame clonotypes and omits some of them. The sample has approximately 18,000 clones, less than 75% seen once; the top ten hold 7.5% to 9.5%. CDR1 is SQVTM, CDR2 ANQGSEA, per germline. The junction had 4 bases not matched to a gene; V was cut back by 6 bases and J by 7 bases. The CDR3 extends over 13 amino acids. Remarks on this clone: As yet, its antigen is unknown.

The stimulus was lysate of CMV-infected fibroblasts, 8.5 to 10 ug/mL. CD4+ T cells upregulating both CD40 ligand and CD69 were sorted as responding cells. The rearrangement joins TRBV29-1 to TRBJ2-2, with 11 bases identical to TRBD1. This TCR came from an adult woman with HIV who was CMV-seropositive. This sample comprised CD4+ T cells sorted from PBMCs after roughly 18-hour stimulation, obtained from a patient who received antiretroviral therapy. The CDR3 DNA is TGCAGCGTAGGACAGGGGGCGAACGGGGAGCTGTTTTTT. Amino acids: CSVGQGANGELFF.